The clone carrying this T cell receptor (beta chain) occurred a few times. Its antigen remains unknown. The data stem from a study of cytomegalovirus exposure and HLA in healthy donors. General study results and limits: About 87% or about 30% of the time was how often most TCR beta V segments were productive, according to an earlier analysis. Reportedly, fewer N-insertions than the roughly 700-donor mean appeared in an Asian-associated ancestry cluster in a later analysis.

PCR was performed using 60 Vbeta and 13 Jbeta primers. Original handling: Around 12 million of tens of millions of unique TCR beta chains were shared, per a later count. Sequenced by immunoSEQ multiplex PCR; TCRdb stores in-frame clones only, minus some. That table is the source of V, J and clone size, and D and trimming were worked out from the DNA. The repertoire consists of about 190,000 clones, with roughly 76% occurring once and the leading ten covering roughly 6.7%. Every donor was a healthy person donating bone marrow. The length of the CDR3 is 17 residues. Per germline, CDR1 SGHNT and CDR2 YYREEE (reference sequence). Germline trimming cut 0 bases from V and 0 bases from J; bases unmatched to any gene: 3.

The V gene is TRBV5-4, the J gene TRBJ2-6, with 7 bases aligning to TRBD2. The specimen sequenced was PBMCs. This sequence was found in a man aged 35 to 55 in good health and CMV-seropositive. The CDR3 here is CASSLAAGHSGANVLTF. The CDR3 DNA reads TGTGCCAGCAGCTTGGCAGCGGGGCACTCTGGGGCCAACGTCCTGACTTTC.